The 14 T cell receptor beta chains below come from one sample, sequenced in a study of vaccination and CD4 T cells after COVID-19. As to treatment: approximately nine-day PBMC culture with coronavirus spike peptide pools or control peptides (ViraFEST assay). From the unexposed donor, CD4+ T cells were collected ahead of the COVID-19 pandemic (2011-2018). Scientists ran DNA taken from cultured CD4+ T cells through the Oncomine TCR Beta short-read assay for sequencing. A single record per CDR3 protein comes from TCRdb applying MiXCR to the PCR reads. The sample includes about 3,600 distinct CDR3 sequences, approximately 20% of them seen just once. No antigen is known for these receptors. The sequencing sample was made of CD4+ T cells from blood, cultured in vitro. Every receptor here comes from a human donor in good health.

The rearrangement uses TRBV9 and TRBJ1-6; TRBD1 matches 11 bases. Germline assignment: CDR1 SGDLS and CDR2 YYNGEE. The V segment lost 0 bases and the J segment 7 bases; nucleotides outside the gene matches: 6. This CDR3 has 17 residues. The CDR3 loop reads CASSVADRGLENSPLHF. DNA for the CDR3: TGTGCCAGCAGCGTAGCGGACAGGGGGCTTGAAAATTCACCCCTCCACTTT.

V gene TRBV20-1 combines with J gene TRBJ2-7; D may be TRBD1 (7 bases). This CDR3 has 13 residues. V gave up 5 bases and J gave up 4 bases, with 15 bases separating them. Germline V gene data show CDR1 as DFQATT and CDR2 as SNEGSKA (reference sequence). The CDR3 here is CSAGGGGGYEQYF. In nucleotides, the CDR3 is TGCAGTGCTGGCGGAGGGGGCGGGTACGAGCAGTACTTC.

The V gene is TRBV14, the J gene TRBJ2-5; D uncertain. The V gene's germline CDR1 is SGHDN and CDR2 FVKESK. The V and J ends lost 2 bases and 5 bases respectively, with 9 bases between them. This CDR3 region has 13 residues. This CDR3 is CASSQNPGETQYF. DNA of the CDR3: TGTGCCAGCAGCCAAAACCCGGGCGAGACCCAGTACTTC.

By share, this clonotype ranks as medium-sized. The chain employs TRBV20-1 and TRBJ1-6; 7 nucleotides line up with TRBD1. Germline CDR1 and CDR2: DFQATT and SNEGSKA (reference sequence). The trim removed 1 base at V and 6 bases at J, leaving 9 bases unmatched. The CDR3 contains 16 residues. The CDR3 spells CSARGGTVEINSPLHF. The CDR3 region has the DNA TGCAGTGCTAGAGGGGGGACAGTCGAGATTAATTCACCCCTCCACTTT.

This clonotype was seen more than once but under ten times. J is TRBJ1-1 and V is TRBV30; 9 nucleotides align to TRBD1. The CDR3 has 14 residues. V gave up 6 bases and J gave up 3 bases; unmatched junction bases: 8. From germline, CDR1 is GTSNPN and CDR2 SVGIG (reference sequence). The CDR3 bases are TGTGCCTGCCCGGGACAGGGCTCTGACACTGAAGCTTTCTTT. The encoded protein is CACPGQGSDTEAFF.

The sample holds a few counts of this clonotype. The CDR3 DNA follows: TGTGCCAGCAGCAACCCGACTAGTCTGGTATCTCATACGCAGTATTTT. Amino acids: CASSNPTSLVSHTQYF. The chain combines TRBV5-4 with TRBJ2-3; the D gene is possibly TRBD2 (6 bases). The V gene's germline CDR1 is SGHNT and CDR2 YYREEE (reference sequence). The CDR3 length is 16 residues. With 4 bases removed from V and 7 bases from J, the gap between germline ends came to 22 bases.

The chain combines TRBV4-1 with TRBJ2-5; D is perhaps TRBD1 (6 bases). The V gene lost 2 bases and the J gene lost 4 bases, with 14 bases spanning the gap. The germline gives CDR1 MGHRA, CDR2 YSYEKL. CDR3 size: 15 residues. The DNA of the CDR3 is TGCGCCAGCAGCCAAATCGACAGGAGGCTAGAGACCCAGTACTTC. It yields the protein CASSQIDRRLETQYF.

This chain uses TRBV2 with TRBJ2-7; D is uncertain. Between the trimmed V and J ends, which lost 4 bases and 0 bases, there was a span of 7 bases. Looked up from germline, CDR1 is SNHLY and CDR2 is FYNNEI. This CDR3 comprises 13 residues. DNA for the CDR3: TGTGCCAGCAGTGGAGACTTCTCCTACGAGCAGTACTTC. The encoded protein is CASSGDFSYEQYF.

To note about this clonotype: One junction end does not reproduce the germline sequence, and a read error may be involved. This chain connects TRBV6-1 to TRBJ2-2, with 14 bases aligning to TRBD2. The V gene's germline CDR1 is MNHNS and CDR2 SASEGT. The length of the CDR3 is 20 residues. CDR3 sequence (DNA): TGTACCAGCAAGGGAGAGGGACTAGCGGGGGCCACCGGGTACACCGGGGAGCTGTTTTTT. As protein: CTSKGEGLAGATGYTGELFF.

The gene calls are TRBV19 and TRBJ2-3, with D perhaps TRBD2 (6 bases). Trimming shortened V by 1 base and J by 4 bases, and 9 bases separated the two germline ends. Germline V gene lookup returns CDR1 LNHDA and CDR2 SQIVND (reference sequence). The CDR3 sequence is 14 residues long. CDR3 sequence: CASSIAGVPDTQYF. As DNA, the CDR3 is TGTGCCAGTAGTATAGCGGGAGTACCAGATACGCAGTATTTT.

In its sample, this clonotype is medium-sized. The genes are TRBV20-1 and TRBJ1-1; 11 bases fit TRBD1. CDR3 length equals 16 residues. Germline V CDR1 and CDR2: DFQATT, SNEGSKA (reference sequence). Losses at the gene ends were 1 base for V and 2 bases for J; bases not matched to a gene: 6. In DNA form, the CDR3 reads TGCAGTGCTAGAGCTGCGGGACAGGGGGGAAACACTGAAGCTTTCTTT. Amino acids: CSARAAGQGGNTEAFF.

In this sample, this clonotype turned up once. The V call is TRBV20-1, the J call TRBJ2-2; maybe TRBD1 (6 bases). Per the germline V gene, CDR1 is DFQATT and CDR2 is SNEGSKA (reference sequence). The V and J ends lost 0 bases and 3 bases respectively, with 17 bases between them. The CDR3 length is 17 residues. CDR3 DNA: TGCAGTGCTAGAGATCATATCCAGGGGTACGACACCGGGGAGCTGTTTTTT. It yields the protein CSARDHIQGYDTGELFF.

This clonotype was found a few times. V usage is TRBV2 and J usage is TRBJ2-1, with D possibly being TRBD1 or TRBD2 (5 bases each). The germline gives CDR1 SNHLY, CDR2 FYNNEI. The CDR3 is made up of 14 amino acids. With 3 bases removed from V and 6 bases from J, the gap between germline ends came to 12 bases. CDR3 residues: CASSERVRGNEQFF. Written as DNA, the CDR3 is TGTGCCAGCAGTGAGAGGGTTAGGGGCAATGAGCAGTTCTTC.

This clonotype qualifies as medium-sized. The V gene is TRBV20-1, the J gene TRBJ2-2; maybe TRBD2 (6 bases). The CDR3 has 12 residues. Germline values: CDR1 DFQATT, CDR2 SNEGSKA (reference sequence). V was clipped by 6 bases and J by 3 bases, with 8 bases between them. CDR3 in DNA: TGCAGTGCCCCTAGCGACACCGGGGAGCTGTTTTTT. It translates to CSAPSDTGELFF.